Included here is one T cell receptor (beta chain) sequence, with context. This clone was detected only once. No cognate antigen has been identified for it. The input lacks base qualities; no much larger clone sits a single base away. These data are taken from a study of blood T cell repertoires in COVID-19 (dated by TCRdb to about 2020). Background for the entire study: Samples covering the acute and convalescent phases of COVID-19 were provided by collaborators in the United States, Italy and Spain. HLA class I and class II types, where available, came from metadata supplied by the sample provider rather than from assay-based typing. A freely available public database, intended as a resource for researchers studying the immune response to SARS-CoV-2, is where the repertoires were released. The samples were drawn from the first 160 participants of the ongoing ImmuneRACE study and from 950 to 1,500 subjects provided by 6 global collaborators. The prospective study material was composed of cDNA or gDNA derived from T cells, B-cell-depleted T cells, or PBMCs. The sample metadata nearly always contained a de-identified subject ID, COVID-19 status, age in years and sex. The dataset comprised deeply sampled blood TCRbeta repertoires from subjects exposed to, actively infected with, or recovered from COVID-19.

The collaborating institutions used their own protocols to collect whole blood in K2EDTA tubes. For TCRbeta analysis, collaborators shipped samples in one of three forms: frozen whole blood, isolated PBMCs, or DNA extracted from either of those sample types. For CDR1 and CDR2, the germline V gene lists SGHVS and FNYEAQ. Counted from cysteine to phenylalanine, this CDR3 has 14 amino acids. This entry keeps only the CDR3 DNA: 42 bases, framed from base 1. V lost 1 base and J lost 7 bases; the stretch between them is 11 bases long. TCRbeta CDR3 regions were amplified from genomic DNA using the immunoSEQ Assay, a bias-controlled multiplex PCR. The source study handled its data this way. The number of nucleated cells in each sample was estimated by amplification of reference gene primers within the assay. To quantify the absolute abundance of each unique TCRbeta CDR3 rearrangement, sequence reads were collapsed and filtered. For each sample, productive Simpson clonality was calculated as the square root of Simpson's diversity index across productive rearrangements. TCRdb's version of the immuneACCESS table is confined to in-frame rearrangements and falls short of the full clone set. An unresolved V gene accounts for under half of the shortfall where checked; the remainder is of unknown origin. V and J calls and clone size come straight from that table; D and trimming were deduced from the DNA. Counted in this sample were some 48,000 clones; around four fifths of them appeared once. The ten largest make up roughly 5% of the sample.

Overall study outcomes, separate from this receptor: Clinical and demographic metadata were provided uncurated, with the amount varying by source and participant.

Sample: peripheral blood. The receptor comes from a human donor in a cohort sampled during active COVID-19. The chain is assembled from TRBV7-6 and TRBJ1-5; no D gene is confidently identified. The DNA sequence follows: TGTGCCAGCAGCTTAGGGATCGGGGAACAGCCCCAGCATTTT. This gives the protein CASSLGIGEQPQHF.